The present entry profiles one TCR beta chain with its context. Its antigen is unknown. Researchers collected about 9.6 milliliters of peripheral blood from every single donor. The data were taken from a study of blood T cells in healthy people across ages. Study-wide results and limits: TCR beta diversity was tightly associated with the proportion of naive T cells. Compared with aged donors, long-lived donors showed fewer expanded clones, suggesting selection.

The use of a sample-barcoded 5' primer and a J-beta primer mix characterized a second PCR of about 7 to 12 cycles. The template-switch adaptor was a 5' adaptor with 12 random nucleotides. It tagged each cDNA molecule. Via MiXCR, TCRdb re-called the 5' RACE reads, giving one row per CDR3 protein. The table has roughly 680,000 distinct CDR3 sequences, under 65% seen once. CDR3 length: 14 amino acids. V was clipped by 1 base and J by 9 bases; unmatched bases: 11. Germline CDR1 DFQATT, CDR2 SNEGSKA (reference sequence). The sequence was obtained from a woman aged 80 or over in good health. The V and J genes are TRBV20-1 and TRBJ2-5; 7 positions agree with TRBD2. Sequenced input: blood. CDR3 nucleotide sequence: TGCAGTGCTAGAGGGGGCGGGGGATTGATGGCCCAGTACTTC. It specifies CSARGGGGLMAQYF.